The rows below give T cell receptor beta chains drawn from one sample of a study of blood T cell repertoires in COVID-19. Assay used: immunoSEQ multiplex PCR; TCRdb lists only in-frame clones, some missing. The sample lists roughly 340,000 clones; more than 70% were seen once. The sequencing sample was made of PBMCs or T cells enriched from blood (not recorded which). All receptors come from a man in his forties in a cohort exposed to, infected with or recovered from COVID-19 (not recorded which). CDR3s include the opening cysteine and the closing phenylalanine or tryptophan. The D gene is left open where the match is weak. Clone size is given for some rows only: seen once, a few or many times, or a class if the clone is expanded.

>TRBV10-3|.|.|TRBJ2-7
TGTGCCATCACTCCAGGGGGGAACGAGCAGTACTTC
CAITPGGNEQYF
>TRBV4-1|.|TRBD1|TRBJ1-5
TGCGCCAGCAGCCAAGACCGACAGGGTGGTCAGCCCCAGCATTTT
CASSQDRQGGQPQHF
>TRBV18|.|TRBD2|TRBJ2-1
TGTGCCAGCTCTCAGGCTAGCGGGAGTGCGAATGAGCAGTTCTTC
CASSQASGSANEQFF
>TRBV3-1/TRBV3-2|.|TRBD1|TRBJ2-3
TGTGCCAGCAGCCATTCAGGACAGGGCACAGATACGCAGTATTTT
CASSHSGQGTDTQYF
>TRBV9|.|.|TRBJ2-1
TGTGCCAGCAGCCAGGACAGTGGGCCCGTCAATGAGCAGTTCTTC
CASSQDSGPVNEQFF
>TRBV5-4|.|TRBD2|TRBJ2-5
TGTGCCAGCAGCTCCAGACTAGCGGGGCAAGAGACCCAGTACTTC
CASSSRLAGQETQYF
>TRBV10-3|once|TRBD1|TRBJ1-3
TGTGCCATCAGTGATATGAGGGGGCGATTAGGAAACACCATATATTTT
CAISDMRGRLGNTIYF
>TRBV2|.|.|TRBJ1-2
TGTGCCAGCAGTGTGGCAGGGCACGGCTACACCTTC
CASSVAGHGYTF
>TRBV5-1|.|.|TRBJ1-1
TGCGCCAGCAGCCCAGGGACTGCAGCTGAAGCTTTCTTT
CASSPGTAAEAFF
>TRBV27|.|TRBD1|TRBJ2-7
TGTGCCAGCAAAAGGGACAGGTCCTACGAGCAGTACTTC
CASKRDRSYEQYF
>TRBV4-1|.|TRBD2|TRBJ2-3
TGCGCCAGCAGCCCCCAGGGACTAGCGGCGAGCACAGATACGCAGTATTTT
CASSPQGLAASTDTQYF
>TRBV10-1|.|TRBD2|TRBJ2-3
TGCGCCAGCTGGAGGACTAGCGGGAGTCCAGATACGCAGTATTTT
CASWRTSGSPDTQYF
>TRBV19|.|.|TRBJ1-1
TGTGCCAGTAGTATCTTGGCGAACACTGAAGCTTTCTTT
CASSILANTEAFF
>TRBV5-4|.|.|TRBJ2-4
TGTGCCAGCAGCCCTTCGGGACACGAAAACATTCAGTACTTC
CASSPSGHENIQYF
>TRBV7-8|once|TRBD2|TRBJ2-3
TGTGCCAGCAGCTTACGACAGGGACAGCGGGAGGGCGGGGGAGATACGCAGTATTTT
CASSLRQGQREGGGDTQYF
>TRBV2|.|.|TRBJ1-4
TGTGCCAGCAGTGATTTAGTTACTAATGAAAAACTGTTTTTT
CASSDLVTNEKLFF
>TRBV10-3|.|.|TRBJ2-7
TGTGCCATCAGTGAGTCGGCAGGGCCCTACGAGCAGTACTTC
CAISESAGPYEQYF
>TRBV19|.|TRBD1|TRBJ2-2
TGTGCCAGTAGTATAGTGGGGACAGTTAACACCGGGGAGCTGTTTTTT
CASSIVGTVNTGELFF
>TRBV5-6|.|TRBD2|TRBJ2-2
TGTGCCAGCAGCTTTTTTTTAGCGGGAACCGGGGAGCTGTTTTTT
CASSFFLAGTGELFF
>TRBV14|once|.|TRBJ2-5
TGTGCCAGCAGCCAAGGAGGCGGCAGTACGGGGGATTTGGCCCAGTACTTC
CASSQGGGSTGDLAQYF
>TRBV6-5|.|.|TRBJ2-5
TGTGCCGTCAGGAACGGAAGAATCCAAGAGACCCAGTACTTC
CAVRNGRIQETQYF
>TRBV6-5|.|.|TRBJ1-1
TGTGCCAGCAGTTGGGCCAGAGCCACTGAAGCTTTCTTT
CASSWARATEAFF
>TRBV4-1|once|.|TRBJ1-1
TGCGCCAGCAGCCCCCGTCTGGCCGGGGGGACTGAAGCTTTCTTT
CASSPRLAGGTEAFF
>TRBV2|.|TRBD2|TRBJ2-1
TGTGCCAGCAGTGAAACTAGCGGGAGGGCTGGTGAGCAGTTCTTC
CASSETSGRAGEQFF
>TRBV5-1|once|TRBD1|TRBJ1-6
TGCGCCAGCAGCGAGAACAGGGGAGATAATTCACCCCTCCACTTT
CASSENRGDNSPLHF
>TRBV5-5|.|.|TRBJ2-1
TGTGCCAGCAGCTTGTCTAGCAGACCTGTCTATGAGCAGTTCTTC
CASSLSSRPVYEQFF
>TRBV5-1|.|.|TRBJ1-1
TGCGCCAGCAGCTACGGGACAGAAGCTTTCTTT
CASSYGTEAFF
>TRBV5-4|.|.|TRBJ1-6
TGTGCCAGCAGCCTTCCAGGGCGTAATTCACCCCTCCACTTT
CASSLPGRNSPLHF
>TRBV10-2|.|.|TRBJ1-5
TGCGCCAGTACCCGGGACAATAGCAATCAGCCCCAGCATTTT
CASTRDNSNQPQHF
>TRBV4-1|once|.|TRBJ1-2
TGCGCCAGCAGCCAAGCCACTCCGGGTAACTATGGCTACACCTTC
CASSQATPGNYGYTF
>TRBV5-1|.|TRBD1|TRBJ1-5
TGCGCCAGCAGCTTGGGGGACAGAAGCAATCAGCCCCAGCATTTT
CASSLGDRSNQPQHF
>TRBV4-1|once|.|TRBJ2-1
TGCGCCAGCAGCCACAACAGGGTCCCCCTCAACAATGAGCAGTTCTTC
CASSHNRVPLNNEQFF
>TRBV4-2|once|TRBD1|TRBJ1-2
TGTGCCAGCAGCCAAGAGACTGGGACAGGTGGCTACACCTTC
CASSQETGTGGYTF
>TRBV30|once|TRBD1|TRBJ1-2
TGTGCCTGGAGAAGGGACAGATTAGCAAACTATGGCTACACCTTC
CAWRRDRLANYGYTF
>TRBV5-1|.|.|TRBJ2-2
TGCGCCAGCAGCACCCTCAGCGGGGAGCTGTTTTTT
CASSTLSGELFF
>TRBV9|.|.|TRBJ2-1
TGTGCCAGCAGCGTTGCACTAGCTATCAATGAGCAGTTCTTC
CASSVALAINEQFF
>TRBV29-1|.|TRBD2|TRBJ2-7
TGCAGCGTTGAAGAGCCAGCGGGAGGGCCGGGGGAGCAGTACTTC
CSVEEPAGGPGEQYF
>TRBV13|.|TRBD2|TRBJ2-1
TGTGCCAGCAGCCCCCGGGACTACGTAAGTGAGCAGTTCTTC
CASSPRDYVSEQFF
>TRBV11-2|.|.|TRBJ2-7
TGTGCCAGCAGCCCTTTCGACGAGCAGTACTTC
CASSPFDEQYF
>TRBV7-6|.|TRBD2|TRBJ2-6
TGTGCCAGCAGCTCGGGACTAGCGGGGTCGCTGGGGGCCAACGTCCTGACTTTC
CASSSGLAGSLGANVLTF
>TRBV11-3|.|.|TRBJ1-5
TGTGCCAGCAGCTTTAAACTGGGGGGTGAACAGCCCCAGCATTTT
CASSFKLGGEQPQHF
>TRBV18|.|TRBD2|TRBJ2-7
TGTGCCAGCTCACCGCTAGCGGGAGCCCCCTACGAGCAGTACTTC
CASSPLAGAPYEQYF
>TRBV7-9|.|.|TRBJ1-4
TGTGCCAGCAGCTTATTACCCGGGGAAAAACTGTTTTTT
CASSLLPGEKLFF
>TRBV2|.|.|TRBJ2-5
TGTGCCAGTGTGACAAAACCTTACCCCCAAGAGACCCAGTACTTC
CASVTKPYPQETQYF
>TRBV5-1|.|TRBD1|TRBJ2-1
TGCGCCAGCCGCCGGGACAGGGATGAGCAGTTCTTC
CASRRDRDEQFF
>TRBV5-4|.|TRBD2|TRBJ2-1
TGTGCCAGCAGCTTGGACCTAGCGGGACCGTATGAGCAGTTCTTC
CASSLDLAGPYEQFF
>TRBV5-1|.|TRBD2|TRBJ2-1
TGCGCCAGCAGCGGGACTAGCGGGAGCTCCTACAATGAGCAGTTCTTC
CASSGTSGSSYNEQFF
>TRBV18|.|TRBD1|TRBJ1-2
TGTGCCAGCTCACCACCGACGGGACAGGGGAACTATGGCTACACCTTC
CASSPPTGQGNYGYTF
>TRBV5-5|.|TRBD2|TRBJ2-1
TGTGCCAGCAGCCGACAATTAGCGGGAGGCGCTTCCTACAATGAGCAGTTCTTC
CASSRQLAGGASYNEQFF
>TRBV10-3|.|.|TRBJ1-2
TGTGCCATCAGTGAGTCCCGGGACATCCTCTATGGCTACACCTTC
CAISESRDILYGYTF
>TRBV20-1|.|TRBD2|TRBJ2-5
TGCAGTGCTAGTAACCTAGCGGAGGATCGAGAGACCCAGTACTTC
CSASNLAEDRETQYF
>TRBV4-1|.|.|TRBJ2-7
TGCGCCAGCAGCCTTCGCGGGGCAGATTACGAGCAGTACTTC
CASSLRGADYEQYF
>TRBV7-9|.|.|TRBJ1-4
TGTGCCAGCAGCTTAGCGTCACAGAATAATGAAAAACTGTTTTTT
CASSLASQNNEKLFF